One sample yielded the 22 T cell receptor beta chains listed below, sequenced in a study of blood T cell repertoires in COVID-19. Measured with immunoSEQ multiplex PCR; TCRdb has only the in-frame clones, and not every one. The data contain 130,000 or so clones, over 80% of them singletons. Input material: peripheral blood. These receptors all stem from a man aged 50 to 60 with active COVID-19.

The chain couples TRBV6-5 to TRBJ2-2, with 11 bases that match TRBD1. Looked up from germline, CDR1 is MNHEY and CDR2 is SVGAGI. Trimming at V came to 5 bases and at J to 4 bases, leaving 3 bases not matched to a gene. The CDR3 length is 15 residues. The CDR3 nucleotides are TGTGCCAGCAGTCGGGGACAGGGGGTCACCGGGGAGCTGTTTTTT. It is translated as CASSRGQGVTGELFF.

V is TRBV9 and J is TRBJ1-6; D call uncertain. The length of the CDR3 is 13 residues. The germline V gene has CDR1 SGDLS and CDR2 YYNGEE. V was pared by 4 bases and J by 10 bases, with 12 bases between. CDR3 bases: TGTGCCAGCAGCAGTCAGGCGATCTCACCCCTCCACTTT. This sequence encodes CASSSQAISPLHF.

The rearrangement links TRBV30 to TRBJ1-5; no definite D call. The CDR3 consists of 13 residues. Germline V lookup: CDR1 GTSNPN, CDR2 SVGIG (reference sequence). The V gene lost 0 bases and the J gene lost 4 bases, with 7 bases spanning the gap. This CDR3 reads CAWSVRENQPQHF. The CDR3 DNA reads TGTGCCTGGAGTGTACGGGAGAATCAGCCCCAGCATTTT. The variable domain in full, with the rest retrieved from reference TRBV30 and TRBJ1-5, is SQTIHQWPATLVQPVGSPLSLECTVEGTSNPNLYWYRQAAGRGLQLLFYSVGIGQISSEVPQNLSASRPQDRQFILSSKKLLLSDSGFYLCAWSVRENQPQHFGDGTRLSIL.

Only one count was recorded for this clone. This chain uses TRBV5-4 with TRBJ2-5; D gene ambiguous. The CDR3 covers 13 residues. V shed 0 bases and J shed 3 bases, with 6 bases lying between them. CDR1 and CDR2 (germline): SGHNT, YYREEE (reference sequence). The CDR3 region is CASSLVSEETQYF. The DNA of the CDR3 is TGTGCCAGCAGCTTGGTGTCAGAAGAGACCCAGTACTTC. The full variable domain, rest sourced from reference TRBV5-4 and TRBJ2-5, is ETGVTQSPTHLIKTRGQQVTLRCSSQSGHNTVSWYQQALGQGPQFIFQYYREEENGRGNFPPRFSGLQFPNYSSELNVNALELDDSALYLCASSLVSEETQYFGPGTRLLVL.

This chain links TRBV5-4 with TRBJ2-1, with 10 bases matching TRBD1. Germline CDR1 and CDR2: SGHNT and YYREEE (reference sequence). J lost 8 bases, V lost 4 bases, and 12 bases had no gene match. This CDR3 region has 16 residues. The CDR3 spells CASSTGDRGQTDEQFF. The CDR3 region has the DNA TGTGCCAGCAGCACTGGCGACAGGGGGCAGACGGATGAGCAGTTCTTC.

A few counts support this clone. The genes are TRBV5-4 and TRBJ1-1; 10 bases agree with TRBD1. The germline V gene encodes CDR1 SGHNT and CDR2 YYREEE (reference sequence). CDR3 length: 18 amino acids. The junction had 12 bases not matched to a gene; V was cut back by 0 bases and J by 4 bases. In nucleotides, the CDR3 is TGTGCCAGCAGCTTGGCCCAAACTGGACAGGGGGTTGGCACTGAAGCTTTCTTT. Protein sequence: CASSLAQTGQGVGTEAFF.

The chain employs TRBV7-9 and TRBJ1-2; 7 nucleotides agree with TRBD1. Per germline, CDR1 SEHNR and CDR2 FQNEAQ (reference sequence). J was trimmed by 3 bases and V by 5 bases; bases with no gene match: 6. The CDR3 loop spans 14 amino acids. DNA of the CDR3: TGTGCCAGCAGCGAGGGGGCCCCCTACTATGGCTACACCTTC. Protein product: CASSEGAPYYGYTF. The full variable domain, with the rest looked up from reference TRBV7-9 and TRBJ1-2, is DTGVSQNPRHKITKRGQNVTFRCDPISEHNRLYWYRQTLGQGPEFLTYFQNEAQLEKSRLLSDRFSAERPKGSFSTLEIQRTEQGDSAMYLCASSEGAPYYGYTFGSGTRLTVV.

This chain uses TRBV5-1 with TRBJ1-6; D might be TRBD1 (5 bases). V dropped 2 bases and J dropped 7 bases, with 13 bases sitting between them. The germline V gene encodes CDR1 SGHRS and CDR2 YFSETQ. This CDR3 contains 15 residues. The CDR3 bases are TGCGCCAGCAGCTTCTCCGGGACTGACAATTCACCCCTCCACTTT. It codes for CASSFSGTDNSPLHF.

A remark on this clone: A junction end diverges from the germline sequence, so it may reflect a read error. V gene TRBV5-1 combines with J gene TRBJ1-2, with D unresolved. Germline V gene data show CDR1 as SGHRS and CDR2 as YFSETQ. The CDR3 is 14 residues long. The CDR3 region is CTSSSSLGGYGYTF. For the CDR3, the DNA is TGCACCAGCAGTTCCTCTCTAGGAGGCTATGGCTACACCTTC. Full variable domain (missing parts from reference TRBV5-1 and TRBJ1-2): KAGVTQTPRYLIKTRGQQVTLSCSPISGHRSVSWYQQTPGQGLQFLFEYFSETQRNKGNFPGRFSGRQFSNSRSEMNVSTLELGDSALYLCTSSSSLGGYGYTFGSGTRLTVV.

CDR3 bases: TGTGCCAGCAGCCCAGCTTCCGGGACTAGCGGCCGGGAGCAGTTCTTC. It yields the protein CASSPASGTSGREQFF. The chain has TRBV11-2 and TRBJ2-1; 11 bases agree with TRBD2. The V segment lost 5 bases and the J segment 10 bases; nucleotides outside the gene matches: 13. Germline CDR1 reads SGHAT; CDR2 reads FQNNGV. The CDR3 length is 16 residues.

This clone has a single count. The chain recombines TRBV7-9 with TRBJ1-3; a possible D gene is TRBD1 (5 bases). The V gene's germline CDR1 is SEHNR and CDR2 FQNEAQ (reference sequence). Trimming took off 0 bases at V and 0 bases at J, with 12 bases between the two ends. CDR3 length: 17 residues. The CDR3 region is CASSLALQGVSGNTIYF. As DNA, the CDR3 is TGTGCCAGCAGCTTAGCCCTTCAAGGGGTCTCTGGAAACACCATATATTTT.

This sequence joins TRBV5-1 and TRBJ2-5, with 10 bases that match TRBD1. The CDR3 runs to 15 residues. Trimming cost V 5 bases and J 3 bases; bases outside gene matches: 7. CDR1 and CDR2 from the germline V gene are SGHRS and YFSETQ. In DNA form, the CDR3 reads TGCGCCAGCAGGTATAGGGACAGGGGCAAAGAGACCCAGTACTTC. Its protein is CASRYRDRGKETQYF.

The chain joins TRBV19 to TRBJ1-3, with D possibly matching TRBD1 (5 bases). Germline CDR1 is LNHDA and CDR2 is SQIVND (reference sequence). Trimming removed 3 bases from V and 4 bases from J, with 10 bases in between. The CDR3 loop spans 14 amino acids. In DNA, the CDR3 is TGTGCCAGTAGTATTACGGGGGACGGAAACACCATATATTTT. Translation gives CASSITGDGNTIYF.

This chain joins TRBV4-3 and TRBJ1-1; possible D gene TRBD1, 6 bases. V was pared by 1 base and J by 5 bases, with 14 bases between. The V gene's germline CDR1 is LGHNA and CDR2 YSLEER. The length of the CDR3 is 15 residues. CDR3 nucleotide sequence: TGCGCCAGCAGCCAAGGCACACTTACAGGGACTGAAGCTTTCTTT. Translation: CASSQGTLTGTEAFF.

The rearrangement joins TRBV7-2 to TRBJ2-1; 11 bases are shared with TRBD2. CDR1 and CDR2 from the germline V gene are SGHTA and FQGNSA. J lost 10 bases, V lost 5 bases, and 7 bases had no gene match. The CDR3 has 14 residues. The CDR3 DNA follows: TGTGCCAGCAGCAAACTAGCGGGGGAGTTGGAGCAGTTCTTC. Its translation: CASSKLAGELEQFF.

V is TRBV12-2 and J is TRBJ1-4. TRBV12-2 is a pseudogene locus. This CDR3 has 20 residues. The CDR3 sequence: CASRLPITSGTVDPEEKLFF. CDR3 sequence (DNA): TGTGCAAGTCGCCTACCGATCACATCCGGGACTGTCGATCCTGAGGAAAAACTGTTTTTT.

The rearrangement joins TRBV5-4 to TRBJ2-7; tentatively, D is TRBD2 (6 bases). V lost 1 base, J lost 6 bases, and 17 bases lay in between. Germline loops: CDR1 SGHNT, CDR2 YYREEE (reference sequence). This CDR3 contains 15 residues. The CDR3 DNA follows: TGTGCCAGCAGCTTGTTCGGCGACTGGAGGGGCGAGCAGTACTTC. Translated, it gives CASSLFGDWRGEQYF.

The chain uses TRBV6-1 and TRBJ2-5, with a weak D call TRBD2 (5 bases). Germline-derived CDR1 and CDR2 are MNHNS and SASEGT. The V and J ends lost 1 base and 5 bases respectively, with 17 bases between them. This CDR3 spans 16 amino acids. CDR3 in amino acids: CASSEVYGRTGETQYF. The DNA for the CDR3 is TGTGCCAGCAGTGAAGTATATGGTCGGACGGGGGAGACCCAGTACTTC.

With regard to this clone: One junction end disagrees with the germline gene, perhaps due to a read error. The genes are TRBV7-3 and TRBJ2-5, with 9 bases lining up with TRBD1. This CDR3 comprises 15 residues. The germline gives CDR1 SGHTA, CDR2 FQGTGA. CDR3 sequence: CASSLTGGRQETQYF. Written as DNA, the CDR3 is TGTGCCAGCAGCCTAACAGGGGGCAGGCAAGAGACCCAGTACTTC.

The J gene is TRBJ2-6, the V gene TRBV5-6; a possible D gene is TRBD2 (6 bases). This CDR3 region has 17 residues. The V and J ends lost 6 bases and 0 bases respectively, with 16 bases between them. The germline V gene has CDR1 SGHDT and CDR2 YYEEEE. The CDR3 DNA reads TGTGCCAGCACTGGGGCGGGGCAGGGCTCTGGGGCCAACGTCCTGACTTTC. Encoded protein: CASTGAGQGSGANVLTF.

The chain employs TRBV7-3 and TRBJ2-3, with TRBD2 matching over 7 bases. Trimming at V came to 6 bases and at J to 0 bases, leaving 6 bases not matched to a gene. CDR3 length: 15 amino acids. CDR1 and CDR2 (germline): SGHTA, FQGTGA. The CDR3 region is CASSSGGPSTDTQYF. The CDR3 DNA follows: TGTGCCAGCAGTTCGGGGGGACCGAGCACAGATACGCAGTATTTT.

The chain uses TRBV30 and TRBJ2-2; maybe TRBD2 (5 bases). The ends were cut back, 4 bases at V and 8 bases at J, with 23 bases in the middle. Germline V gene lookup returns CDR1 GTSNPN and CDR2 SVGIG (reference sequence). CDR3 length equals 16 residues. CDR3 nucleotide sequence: TGTGCCTGGACCCTGGCCCCAGCAAACAGAGGGGGGGAGCTGTTTTTT. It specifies CAWTLAPANRGGELFF.